This TCR beta chain comes out of a study of OX40 agonist ivuxolimab in advanced cancers. Study-wide context: The costimulatory receptor OX40 (CD134) was targeted by ivuxolimab, a fully human IgG2 agonistic monoclonal antibody. Patients were allowed to have had prior anti-PD-1, anti-PD-L1 or anti-CTLA-4 therapy, and approximately 39% of the dose-escalation patients had been treated with checkpoint inhibitors. The dose-escalation cohort was roughly 80% male with a mean age of about 65 years, ranging from about 20 to 80. The paper covers the monotherapy dose-escalation part of the phase I ivuxolimab trial, which included N of about 56 patients. Partial responses occurred in three dose-escalation patients, of whom one had hepatocellular carcinoma and two had cutaneous melanoma. Intravenous ivuxolimab was administered to patients every 2 weeks at six dose levels: 0.01, 0.1, 0.3, 1.5, 3 and 10 mg/kg. Peripheral TCRbeta sequencing was intended to test whether TCR sequence diversity was altered and clonal T-cell expansion was caused by ivuxolimab. Of the approximately 53 patients in dose escalation, around 19 had hepatocellular carcinoma, some 15 had melanoma, 9 had renal cell carcinoma and 9 had head and neck cancer.

The V end loses 3 bases and the J end loses 1 base, and a stretch of 4 bases separates them. Per the germline V gene (reference sequence), GTSNPN is the CDR1 and SVGIG is the CDR2. The CDR3 covers 12 residues, taking in both the cysteine and the phenylalanine. Just the 36-base CDR3 DNA is kept, in frame starting at base 1. The trial excluded patients who had a history of autoimmune disease or were on systemic immunosuppression. Peripheral blood for TCR sequencing was collected from all dose cohorts at baseline, on cycle 4 day 1, and on cycle 7 day 1. The samples were drawn from a first-in-human, open-label, multicenter phase I dose-escalation trial of ivuxolimab. Adults with locally advanced or metastatic melanoma, renal cell, hepatocellular, or head and neck squamous cell carcinoma were enrolled in the trial. Before TCR sequencing, CD4+ T cells and CD8+ T cells from peripheral blood were sorted into separate populations.

For sequencing of the TCRbeta CDR3 region, genomic DNA was extracted from the sorted cells. TCRbeta CDR3 regions were sequenced using the immunoSEQ Assay. TCRdb took over this immuneACCESS table, retaining in-frame rearrangements with V and J assigned. Such tables are incomplete; in checked studies, under half of the missing clones stem from an unresolved V gene, and the remainder is unexplained. For this sample the table gives 55,000 to 70,000 clones, of which 80% to 90% were detected only once. Of the sample, around 0.9% is held by the ten largest clones. What the work shows at the level of the full study, not this receptor alone: After ivuxolimab, CD8+ T cells had more expanded clones than CD4+ T cells on average. At doses of 0.1 to 3.0 mg/kg, clonal expansion of both CD4+ and CD8+ blood T cells was observed from baseline to week 6. The antigen specificity of the peripheral T cells that underwent clonal expansion was not determined. Partial responders in the 0.1-3.0 mg/kg groups had among the lowest normalized peripheral clonal expansion, especially among CD8+ T cells. Low levels of normalized T-cell clonal expansion were also shown by some nonresponding patients.

Turning to this clone: Its antigen specificity is not known. Per-nucleotide qualities are absent, and no much larger clonotype sits a single base away.

Recombination joined TRBV30 with TRBJ1-3; the D gene remains uncertain. This specimen was CD4+ or CD8+ T cells sorted from blood, taken in a trial of the OX40 agonist ivuxolimab. The clonotype was recovered from an adult with an advanced solid tumor such as melanoma, head and neck, liver or kidney cancer. Here the CDR3 is given as CAWRKSGNTIYF. The bases read TGTGCCTGGAGGAAATCTGGAAACACCATATATTTT.